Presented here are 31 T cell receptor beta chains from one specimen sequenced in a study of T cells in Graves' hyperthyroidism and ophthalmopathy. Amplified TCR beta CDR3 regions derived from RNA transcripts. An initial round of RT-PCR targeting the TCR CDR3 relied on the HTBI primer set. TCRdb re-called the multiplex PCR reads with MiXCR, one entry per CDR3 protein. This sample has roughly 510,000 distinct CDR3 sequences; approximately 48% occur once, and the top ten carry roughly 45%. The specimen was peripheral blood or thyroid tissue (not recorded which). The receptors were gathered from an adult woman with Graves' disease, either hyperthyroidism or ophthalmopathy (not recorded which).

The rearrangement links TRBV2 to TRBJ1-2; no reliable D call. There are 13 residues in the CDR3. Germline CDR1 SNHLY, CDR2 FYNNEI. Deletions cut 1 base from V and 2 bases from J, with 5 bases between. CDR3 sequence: CASSEDINYGYTF. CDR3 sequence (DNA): TGTGCCAGCAGTGAAGATATAAACTATGGCTACACCTTC.

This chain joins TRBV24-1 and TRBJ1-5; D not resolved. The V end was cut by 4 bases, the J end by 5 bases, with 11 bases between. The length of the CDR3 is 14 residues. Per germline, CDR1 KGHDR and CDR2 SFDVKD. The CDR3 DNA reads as TGTGCCACCAGTGACAGGTTCGGAGATCAGCCCCAGCATTTT. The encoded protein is CATSDRFGDQPQHF.

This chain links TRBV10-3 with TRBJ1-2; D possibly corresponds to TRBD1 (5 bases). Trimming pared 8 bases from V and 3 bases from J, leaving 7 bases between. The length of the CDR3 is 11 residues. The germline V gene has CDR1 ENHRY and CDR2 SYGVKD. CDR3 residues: CAIGGDYGYTF. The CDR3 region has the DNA TGTGCCATCGGGGGGGACTATGGCTACACCTTC.

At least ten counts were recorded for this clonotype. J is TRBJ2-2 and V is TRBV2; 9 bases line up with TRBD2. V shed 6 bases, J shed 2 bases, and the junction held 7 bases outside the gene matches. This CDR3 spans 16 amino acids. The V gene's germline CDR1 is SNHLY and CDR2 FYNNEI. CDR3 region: CASRKLAGANTGELFF. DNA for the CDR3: TGTGCCAGCAGGAAATTAGCGGGAGCTAACACCGGGGAGCTGTTTTTT.

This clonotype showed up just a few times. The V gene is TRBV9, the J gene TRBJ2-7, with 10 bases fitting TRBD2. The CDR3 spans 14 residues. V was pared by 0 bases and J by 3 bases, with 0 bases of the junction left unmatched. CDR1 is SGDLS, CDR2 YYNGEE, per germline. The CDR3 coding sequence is TGTGCCAGCAGCGTAGGACTAGCGGGCTACGAGCAGTACTTC. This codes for CASSVGLAGYEQYF.

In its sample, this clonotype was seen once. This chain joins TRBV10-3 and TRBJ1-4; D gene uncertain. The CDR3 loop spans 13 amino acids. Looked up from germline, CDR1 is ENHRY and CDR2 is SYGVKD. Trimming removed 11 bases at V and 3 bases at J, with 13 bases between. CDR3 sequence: CAVQMEANEKLFF. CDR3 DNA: TGTGCCGTTCAAATGGAGGCTAATGAAAAACTGTTTTTT.

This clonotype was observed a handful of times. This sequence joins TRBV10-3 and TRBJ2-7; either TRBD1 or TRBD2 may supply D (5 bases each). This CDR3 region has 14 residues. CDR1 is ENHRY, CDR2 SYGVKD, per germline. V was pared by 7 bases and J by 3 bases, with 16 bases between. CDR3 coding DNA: TGTGCCATCATGGGGCAGGGACCTCACTACGAGCAGTACTTC. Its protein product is CAIMGQGPHYEQYF.

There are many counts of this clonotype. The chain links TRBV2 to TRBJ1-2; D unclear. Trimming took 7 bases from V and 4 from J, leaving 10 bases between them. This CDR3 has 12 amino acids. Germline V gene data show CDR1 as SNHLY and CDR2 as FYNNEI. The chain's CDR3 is CASTESSYGYTF. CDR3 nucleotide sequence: TGTGCCAGCACCGAAAGTAGCTATGGCTACACCTTC.

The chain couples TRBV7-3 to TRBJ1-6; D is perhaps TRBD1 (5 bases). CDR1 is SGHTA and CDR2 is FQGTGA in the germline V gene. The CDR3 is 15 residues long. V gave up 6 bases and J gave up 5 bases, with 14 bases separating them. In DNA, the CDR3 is TGTGCCAGCAGTCGAGAGCAGGGTAATAATTCACCCCTCCACTTT. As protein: CASSREQGNNSPLHF.

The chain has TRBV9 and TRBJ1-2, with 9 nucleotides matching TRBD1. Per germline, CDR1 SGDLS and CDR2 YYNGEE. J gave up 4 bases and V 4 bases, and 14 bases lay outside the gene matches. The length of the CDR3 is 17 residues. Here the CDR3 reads CASSLSPGQGRTYGYTF. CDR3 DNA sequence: TGTGCCAGCAGCTTGAGCCCGGGACAGGGAAGGACCTATGGCTACACCTTC.

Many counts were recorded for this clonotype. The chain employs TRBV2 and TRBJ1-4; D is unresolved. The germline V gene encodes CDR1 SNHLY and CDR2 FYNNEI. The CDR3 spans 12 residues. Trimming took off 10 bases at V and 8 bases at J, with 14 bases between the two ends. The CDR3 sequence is CAISDGEEKLFF. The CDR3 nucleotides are TGTGCCATCTCGGACGGGGAGGAAAAACTGTTTTTT.

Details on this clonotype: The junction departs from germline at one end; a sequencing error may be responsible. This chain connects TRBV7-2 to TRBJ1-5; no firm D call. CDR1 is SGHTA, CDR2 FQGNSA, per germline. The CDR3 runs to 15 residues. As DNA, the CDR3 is TGCGCCAGCAGCCAATTTGACGGAGTAGGACAGCCCCAGCATTTT. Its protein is CASSQFDGVGQPQHF.

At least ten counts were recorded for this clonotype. The CDR3 DNA reads as TGCAGTGCCAGGACTAGCGGGAGAGAGACCCAGTACTTC. It encodes CSARTSGRETQYF. The V and J genes are TRBV20-1 and TRBJ2-5; 13 nucleotides match TRBD2. From germline, CDR1 is DFQATT and CDR2 SNEGSKA (reference sequence). The CDR3 length is 13 residues. J gave up 4 bases and V 6 bases, and 2 bases lay outside the gene matches.

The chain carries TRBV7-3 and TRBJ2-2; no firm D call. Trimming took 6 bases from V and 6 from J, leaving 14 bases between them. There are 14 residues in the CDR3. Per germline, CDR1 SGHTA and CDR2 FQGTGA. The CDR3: CASSPPIRAGELFF. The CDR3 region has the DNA TGTGCCAGCAGTCCCCCCATCCGGGCCGGGGAGCTGTTTTTT.

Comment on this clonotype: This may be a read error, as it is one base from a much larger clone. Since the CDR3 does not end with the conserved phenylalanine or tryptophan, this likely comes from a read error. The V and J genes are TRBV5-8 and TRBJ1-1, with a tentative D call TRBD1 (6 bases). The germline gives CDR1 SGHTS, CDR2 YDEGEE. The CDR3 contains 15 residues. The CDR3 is CASSRLTGKNTEAFL. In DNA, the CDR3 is TGCGCCAGCAGCCGACTGACAGGAAAGAACACTGAAGCTTTCCTT.

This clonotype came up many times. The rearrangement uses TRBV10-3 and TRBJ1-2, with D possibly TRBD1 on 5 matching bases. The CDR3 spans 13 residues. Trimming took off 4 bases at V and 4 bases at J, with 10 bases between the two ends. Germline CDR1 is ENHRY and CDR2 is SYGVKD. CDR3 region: CAISGHRSYGYTF. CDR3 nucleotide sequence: TGTGCCATCAGTGGTCACAGGAGCTATGGCTACACCTTC.

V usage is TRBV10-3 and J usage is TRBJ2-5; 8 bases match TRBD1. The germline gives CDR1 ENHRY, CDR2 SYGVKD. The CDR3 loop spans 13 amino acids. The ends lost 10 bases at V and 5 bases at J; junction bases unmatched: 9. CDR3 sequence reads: CASTGTGSETQYF. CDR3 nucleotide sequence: TGTGCCAGCACTGGGACAGGCTCGGAGACCCAGTACTTC.

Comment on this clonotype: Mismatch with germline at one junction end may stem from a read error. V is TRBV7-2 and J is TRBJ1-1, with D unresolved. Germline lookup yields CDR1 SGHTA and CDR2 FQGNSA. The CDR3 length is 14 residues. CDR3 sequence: CANSPDTLNTEAFF. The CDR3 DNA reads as TGTGCCAACAGCCCAGACACCCTGAACACTGAAGCTTTCTTT.

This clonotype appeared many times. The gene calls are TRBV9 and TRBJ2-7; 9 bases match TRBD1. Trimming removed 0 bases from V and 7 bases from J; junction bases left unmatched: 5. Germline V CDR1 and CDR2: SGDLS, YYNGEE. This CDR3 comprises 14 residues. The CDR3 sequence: CASSVARDRVEQYF. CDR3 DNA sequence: TGTGCCAGCAGCGTAGCCCGGGACAGGGTTGAGCAGTACTTC.

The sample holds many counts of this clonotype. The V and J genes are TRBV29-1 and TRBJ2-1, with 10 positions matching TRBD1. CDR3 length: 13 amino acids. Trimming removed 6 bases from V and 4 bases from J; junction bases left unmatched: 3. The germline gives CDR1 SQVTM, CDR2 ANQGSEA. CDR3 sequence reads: CSVGQGGYNEQFF. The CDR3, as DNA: TGCAGCGTAGGACAGGGGGGATACAATGAGCAGTTCTTC.

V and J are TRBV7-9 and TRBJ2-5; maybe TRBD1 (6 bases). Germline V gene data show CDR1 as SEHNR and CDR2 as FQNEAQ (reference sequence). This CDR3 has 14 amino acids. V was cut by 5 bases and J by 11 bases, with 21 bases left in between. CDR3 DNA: TGTGCCAGCAGCCCCGGGATGGGGGCAGATACGCAGTACTTC. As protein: CASSPGMGADTQYF.

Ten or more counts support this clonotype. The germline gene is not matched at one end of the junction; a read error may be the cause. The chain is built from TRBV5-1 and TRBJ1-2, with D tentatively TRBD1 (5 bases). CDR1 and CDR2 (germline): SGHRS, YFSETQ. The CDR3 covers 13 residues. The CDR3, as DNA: TGTGCCAGCAGCTTAAGCGGGGGGTATGGCTACACCTTC. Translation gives CASSLSGGYGYTF.

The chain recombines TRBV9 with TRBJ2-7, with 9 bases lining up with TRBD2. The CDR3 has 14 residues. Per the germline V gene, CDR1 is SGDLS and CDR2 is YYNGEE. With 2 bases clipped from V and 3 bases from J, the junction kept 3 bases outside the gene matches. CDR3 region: CASSVSGSGYEQYF. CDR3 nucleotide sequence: TGTGCCAGCAGCGTTAGCGGGAGCGGCTACGAGCAGTACTTC.

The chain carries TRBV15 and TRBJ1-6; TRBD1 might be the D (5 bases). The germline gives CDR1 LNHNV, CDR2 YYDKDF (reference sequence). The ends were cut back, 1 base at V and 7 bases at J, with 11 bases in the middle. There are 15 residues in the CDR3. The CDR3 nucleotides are TGTGCCACCAGCAGAGGTGCGCAGGGAAATTCACCCCTCCACTTT. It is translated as CATSRGAQGNSPLHF.

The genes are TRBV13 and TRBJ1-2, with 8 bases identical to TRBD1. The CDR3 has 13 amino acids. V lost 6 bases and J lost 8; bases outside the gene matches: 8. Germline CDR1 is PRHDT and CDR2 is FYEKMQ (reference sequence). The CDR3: CASSVQRDRGYTF. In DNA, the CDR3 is TGTGCCAGCAGTGTCCAGAGGGACAGGGGCTACACCTTC.

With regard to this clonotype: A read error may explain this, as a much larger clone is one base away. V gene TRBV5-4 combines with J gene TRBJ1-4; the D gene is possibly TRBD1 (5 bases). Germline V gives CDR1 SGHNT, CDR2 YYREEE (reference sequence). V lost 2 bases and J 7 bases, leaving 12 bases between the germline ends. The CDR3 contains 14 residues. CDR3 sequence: CASSLRGFGEKLFF. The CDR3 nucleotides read TGTGCCAGCAGCTTAAGGGGATTCGGTGAAAAACTGTTTTTT.

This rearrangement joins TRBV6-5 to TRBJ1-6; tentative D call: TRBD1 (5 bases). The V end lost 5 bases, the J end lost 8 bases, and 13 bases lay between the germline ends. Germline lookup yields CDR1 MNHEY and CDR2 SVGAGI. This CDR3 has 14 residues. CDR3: CASSGGPKDSPLHF. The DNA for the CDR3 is TGTGCCAGCAGTGGGGGACCGAAGGATTCACCCCTCCACTTT.

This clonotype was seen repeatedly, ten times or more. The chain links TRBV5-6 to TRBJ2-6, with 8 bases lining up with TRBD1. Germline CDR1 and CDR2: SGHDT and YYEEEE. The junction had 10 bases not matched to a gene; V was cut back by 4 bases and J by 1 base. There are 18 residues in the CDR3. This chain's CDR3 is CASSPGQGLVSGANVLTF. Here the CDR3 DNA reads TGTGCCAGCAGCCCCGGACAGGGTCTAGTTTCTGGGGCCAACGTCCTGACTTTC.

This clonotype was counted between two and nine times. CDR3 amino acids: CSVGQGASNQPQHF. The CDR3 nucleotides read TGCAGCGTGGGACAGGGGGCTAGCAATCAGCCCCAGCATTTT. The chain couples TRBV29-1 to TRBJ1-5, with 12 positions matching TRBD1. CDR1 and CDR2 (germline): SQVTM, ANQGSEA. This CDR3 region has 14 residues. V shed 6 bases, J shed 0 bases, and the junction held 0 bases outside the gene matches.

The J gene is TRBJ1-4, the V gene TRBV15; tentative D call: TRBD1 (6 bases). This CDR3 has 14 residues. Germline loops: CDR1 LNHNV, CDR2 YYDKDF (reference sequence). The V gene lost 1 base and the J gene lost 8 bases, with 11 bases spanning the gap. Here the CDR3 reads CATSRAAGVEKLFF. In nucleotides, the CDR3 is TGTGCCACCAGCAGAGCGGCAGGGGTAGAAAAACTGTTTTTT. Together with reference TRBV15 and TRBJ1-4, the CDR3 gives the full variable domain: DAMVIQNPRYQVTQFGKPVTLSCSQTLNHNVMYWYQQKSSQAPKLLFHYYDKDFNNEADTPDNFQSRRPNTSFCFLDIRSPGLGDTAMYLCATSRAAGVEKLFFGSGTQLSVL.

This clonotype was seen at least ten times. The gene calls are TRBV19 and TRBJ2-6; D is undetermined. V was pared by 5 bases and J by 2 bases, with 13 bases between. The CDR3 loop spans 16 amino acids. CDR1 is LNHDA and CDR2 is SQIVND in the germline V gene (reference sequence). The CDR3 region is CASSPHRDTGANVLTF. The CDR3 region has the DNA TGTGCCAGTAGTCCACACAGAGATACTGGGGCCAACGTCCTGACTTTC.